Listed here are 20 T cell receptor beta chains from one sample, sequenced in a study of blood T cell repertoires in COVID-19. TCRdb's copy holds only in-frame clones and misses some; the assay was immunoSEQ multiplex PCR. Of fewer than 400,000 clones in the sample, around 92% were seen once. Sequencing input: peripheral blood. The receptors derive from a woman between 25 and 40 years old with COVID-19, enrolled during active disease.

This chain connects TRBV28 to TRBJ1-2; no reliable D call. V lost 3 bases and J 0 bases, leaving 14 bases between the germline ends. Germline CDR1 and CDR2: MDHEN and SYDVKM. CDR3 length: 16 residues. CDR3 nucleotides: TGTGCCAGCAGTTTCGGTTCCTGGTCCTCTAACTATGGCTACACCTTC. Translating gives CASSFGSWSSNYGYTF.

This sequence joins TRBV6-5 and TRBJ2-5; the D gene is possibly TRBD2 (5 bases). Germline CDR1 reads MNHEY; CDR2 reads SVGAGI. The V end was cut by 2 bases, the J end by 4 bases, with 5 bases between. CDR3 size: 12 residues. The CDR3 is CASSYRGETQYF. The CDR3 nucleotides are TGTGCCAGCAGTTACCGGGGAGAGACCCAGTACTTC.

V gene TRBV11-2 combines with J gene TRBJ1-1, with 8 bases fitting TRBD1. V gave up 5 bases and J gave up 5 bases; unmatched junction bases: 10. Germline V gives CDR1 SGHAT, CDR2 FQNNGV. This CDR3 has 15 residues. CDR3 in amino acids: CASSPQGGLGTEAFF. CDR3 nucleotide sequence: TGTGCCAGCAGCCCACAGGGGGGGCTCGGGACTGAAGCTTTCTTT. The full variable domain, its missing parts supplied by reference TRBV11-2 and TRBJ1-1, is EAGVAQSPRYKIIEKRQSVAFWCNPISGHATLYWYQQILGQGPKLLIQFQNNGVVDDSQLPKDRFSAERLKGVDSTLKIQPAKLEDSAVYLCASSPQGGLGTEAFFGQGTRLTVV.

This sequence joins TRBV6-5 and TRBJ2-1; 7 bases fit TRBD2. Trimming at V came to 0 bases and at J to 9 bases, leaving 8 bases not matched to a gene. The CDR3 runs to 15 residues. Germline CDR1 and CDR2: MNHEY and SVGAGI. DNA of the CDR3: TGTGCCAGCAGTTACTCGACTAGCTCGAGTAGTGAGCAGTTCTTC. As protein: CASSYSTSSSSEQFF.

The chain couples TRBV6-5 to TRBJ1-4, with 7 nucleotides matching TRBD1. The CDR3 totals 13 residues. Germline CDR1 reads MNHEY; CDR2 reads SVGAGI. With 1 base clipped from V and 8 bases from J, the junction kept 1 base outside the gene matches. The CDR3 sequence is CASSYLDREKLFF. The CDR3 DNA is TGTGCCAGCAGTTACTTGGACAGGGAAAAACTGTTTTTT.

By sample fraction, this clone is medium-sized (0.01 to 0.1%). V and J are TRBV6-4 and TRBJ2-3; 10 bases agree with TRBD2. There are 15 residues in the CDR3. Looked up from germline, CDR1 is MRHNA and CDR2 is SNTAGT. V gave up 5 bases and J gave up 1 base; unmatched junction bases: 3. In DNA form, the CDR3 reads TGTGCCAGCAGTTTCACTAGCGGGGGCACAGATACGCAGTATTTT. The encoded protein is CASSFTSGGTDTQYF.

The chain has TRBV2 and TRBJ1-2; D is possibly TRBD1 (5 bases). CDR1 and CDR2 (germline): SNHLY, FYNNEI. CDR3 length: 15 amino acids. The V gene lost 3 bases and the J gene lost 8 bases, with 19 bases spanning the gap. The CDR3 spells CASSDGEGGARGYTF. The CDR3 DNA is TGTGCCAGCAGTGACGGGGAAGGAGGGGCGCGAGGCTACACCTTC.

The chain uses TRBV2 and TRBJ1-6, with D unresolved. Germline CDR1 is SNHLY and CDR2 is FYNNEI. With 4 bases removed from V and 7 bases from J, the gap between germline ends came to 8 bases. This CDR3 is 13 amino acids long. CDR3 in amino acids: CASSGEQNSPLHF. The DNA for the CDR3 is TGTGCCAGCAGTGGAGAACAGAATTCACCCCTCCACTTT.

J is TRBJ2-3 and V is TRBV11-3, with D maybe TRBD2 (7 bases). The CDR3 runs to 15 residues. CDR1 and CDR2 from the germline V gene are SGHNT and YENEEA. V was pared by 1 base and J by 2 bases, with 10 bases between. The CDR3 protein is CASSLVGGATDTQYF. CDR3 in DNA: TGTGCCAGCAGCTTAGTGGGGGGGGCCACAGATACGCAGTATTTT. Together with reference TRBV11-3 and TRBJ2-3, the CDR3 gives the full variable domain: EAGVVQSPRYKIIEKKQPVAFWCNPISGHNTLYWYLQNLGQGPELLIRYENEEAVDDSQLPKDRFSAERLKGVDSTLKIQPAELGDSAVYLCASSLVGGATDTQYFGPGTRLTVL.

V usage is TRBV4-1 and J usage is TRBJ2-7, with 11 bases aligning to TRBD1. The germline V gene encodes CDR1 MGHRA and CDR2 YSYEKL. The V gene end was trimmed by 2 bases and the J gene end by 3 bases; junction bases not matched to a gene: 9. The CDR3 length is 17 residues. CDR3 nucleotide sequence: TGCGCCAGCAGCCAAATTGGGACAGGGGGGTTCAACTACGAGCAGTACTTC. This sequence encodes CASSQIGTGGFNYEQYF.

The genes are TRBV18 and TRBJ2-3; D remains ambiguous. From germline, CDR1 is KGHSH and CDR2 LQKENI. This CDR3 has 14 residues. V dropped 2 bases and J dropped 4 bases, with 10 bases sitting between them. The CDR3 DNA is TGTGCCAGCTCACCAGATTCCTATGCAGATACGCAGTATTTT. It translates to CASSPDSYADTQYF.

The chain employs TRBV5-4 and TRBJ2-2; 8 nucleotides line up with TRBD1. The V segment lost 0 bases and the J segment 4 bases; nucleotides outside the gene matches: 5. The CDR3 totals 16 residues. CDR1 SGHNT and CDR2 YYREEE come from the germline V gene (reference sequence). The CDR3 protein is CASSLATQGVTGELFF. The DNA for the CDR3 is TGTGCCAGCAGCTTGGCTACACAGGGGGTCACCGGGGAGCTGTTTTTT.

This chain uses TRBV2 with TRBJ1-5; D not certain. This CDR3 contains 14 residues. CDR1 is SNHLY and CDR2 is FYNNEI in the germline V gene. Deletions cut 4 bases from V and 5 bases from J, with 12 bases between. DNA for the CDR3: TGTGCCAGCAGTGTCCGGCGGGATTATCAGCCCCAGCATTTT. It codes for CASSVRRDYQPQHF.

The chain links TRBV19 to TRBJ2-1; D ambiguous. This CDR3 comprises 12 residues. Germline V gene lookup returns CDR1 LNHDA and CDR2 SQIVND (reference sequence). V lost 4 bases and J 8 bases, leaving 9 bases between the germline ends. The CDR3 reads CASSKQVHEQFF. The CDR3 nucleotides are TGTGCCAGTAGTAAGCAGGTCCATGAGCAGTTCTTC.

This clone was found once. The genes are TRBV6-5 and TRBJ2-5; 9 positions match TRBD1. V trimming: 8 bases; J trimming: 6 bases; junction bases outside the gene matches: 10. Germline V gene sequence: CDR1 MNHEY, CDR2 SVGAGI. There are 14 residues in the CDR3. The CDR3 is CASRGTGRSKTQYF. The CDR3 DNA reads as TGTGCCAGCCGAGGGACAGGGCGCTCAAAGACCCAGTACTTC.

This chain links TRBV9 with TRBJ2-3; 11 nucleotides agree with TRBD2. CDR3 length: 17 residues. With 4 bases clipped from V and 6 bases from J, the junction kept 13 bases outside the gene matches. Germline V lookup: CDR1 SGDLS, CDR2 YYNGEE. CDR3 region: CASSPSKTSGTSDTQYF. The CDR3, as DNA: TGTGCCAGCAGCCCTTCTAAGACTAGCGGGACTTCGGATACGCAGTATTTT. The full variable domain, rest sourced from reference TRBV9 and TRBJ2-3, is DSGVTQTPKHLITATGQRVTLRCSPRSGDLSVYWYQQSLDQGLQFLIQYYNGEERAKGNILERFSAQQFPDLHSELNLSSLELGDSALYFCASSPSKTSGTSDTQYFGPGTRLTVL.

The CDR3 DNA follows: TGTGCCAGCAGCTACCCTCAGGGCGTGACTGAAGCTTTCTTT. Its translation: CASSYPQGVTEAFF. The chain is built from TRBV13 and TRBJ1-1; possibly TRBD1 for D (5 bases). V shed 4 bases and J shed 5 bases, with 14 bases lying between them. The germline V gene has CDR1 PRHDT and CDR2 FYEKMQ (reference sequence). The CDR3 contains 14 residues.

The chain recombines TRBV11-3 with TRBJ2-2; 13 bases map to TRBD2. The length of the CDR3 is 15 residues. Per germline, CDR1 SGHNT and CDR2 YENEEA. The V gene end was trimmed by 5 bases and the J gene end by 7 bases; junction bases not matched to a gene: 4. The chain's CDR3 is CASSGTSGVGGELFF. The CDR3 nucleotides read TGTGCCAGCAGCGGGACTAGCGGGGTTGGCGGGGAGCTGTTTTTT.

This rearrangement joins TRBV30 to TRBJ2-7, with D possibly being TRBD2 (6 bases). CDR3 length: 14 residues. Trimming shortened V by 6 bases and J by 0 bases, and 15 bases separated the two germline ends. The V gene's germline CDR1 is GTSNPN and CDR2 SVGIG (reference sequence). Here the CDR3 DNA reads TGTGCCTGTATGCGGGGCCGCCCCTCCTACGAGCAGTACTTC. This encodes CACMRGRPSYEQYF. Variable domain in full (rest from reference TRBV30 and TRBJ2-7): SQTIHQWPATLVQPVGSPLSLECTVEGTSNPNLYWYRQAAGRGLQLLFYSVGIGQISSEVPQNLSASRPQDRQFILSSKKLLLSDSGFYLCACMRGRPSYEQYFGPGTRLTVT.

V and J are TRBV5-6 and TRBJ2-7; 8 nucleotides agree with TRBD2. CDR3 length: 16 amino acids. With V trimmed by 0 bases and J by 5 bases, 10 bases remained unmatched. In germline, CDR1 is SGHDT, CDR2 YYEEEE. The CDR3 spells CASSLVGPSGGNEQYF. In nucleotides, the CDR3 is TGTGCCAGCAGCTTGGTTGGCCCCAGCGGGGGCAACGAGCAGTACTTC.